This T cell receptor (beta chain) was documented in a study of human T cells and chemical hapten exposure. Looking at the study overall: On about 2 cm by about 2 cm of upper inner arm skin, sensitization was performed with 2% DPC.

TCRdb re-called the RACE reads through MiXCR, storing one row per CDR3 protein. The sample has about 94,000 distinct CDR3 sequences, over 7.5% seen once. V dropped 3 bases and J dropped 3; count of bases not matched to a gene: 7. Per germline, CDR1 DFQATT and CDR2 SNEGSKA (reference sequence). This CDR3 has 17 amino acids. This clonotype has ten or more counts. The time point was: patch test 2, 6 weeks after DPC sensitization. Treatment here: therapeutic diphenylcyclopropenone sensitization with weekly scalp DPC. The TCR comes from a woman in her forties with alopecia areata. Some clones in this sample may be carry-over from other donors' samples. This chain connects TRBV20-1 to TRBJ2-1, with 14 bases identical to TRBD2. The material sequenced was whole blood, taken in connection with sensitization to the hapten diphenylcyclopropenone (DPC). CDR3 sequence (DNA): TGCAGTGCTAGGAGGACTAGCGGGAGGTCGATCTACAATGAGCAGTTCTTC. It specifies CSARRTSGRSIYNEQFF.